Following are 9 T cell receptor beta chains from one sample sequenced in a study of T cell responses to AZD1222 COVID-19 vaccine. TCRdb's table, derived via immunoSEQ multiplex PCR, lists solely in-frame clones and lacks some. In the table there are more than 100,000 clones, 70% to 90% of which are singletons. Source: peripheral blood, taken on day 0 of AZD1222 vaccination. These receptor sequences come from an adult in good health.

J is TRBJ2-5 and V is TRBV7-3; D gene unclear. Germline assignment: CDR1 SGHTA and CDR2 FQGTGA. V was pared by 0 bases and J by 1 base, with 9 bases between. The CDR3 runs to 15 residues. DNA for the CDR3: TGTGCCAGCAGCTTAACGTATTCTAGCCAAGAGACCCAGTACTTC. Amino acids: CASSLTYSSQETQYF. The full variable domain, completed using reference TRBV7-3 and TRBJ2-5, is GAGVSQTPSNKVTEKGKYVELRCDPISGHTALYWYRQSLGQGPEFLIYFQGTGAADDSGLPNDRFFAVRPEGSVSTLKIQRTERGDSAVYLCASSLTYSSQETQYFGPGTRLLVL.

The rearrangement links TRBV30 to TRBJ2-6; D tentatively fits TRBD1 or TRBD2 (5 bases each). V lost 3 bases and J lost 4, with 13 bases in between. The length of the CDR3 is 15 residues. CDR1 is GTSNPN and CDR2 is SVGIG in the germline V gene (reference sequence). CDR3 loop: CAWSPRRDGANVLTF. CDR3 DNA sequence: TGTGCCTGGAGCCCCAGACGGGACGGGGCCAACGTCCTGACTTTC.

V is TRBV28 and J is TRBJ1-2, with 7 nucleotides matching TRBD1. This CDR3 has 15 amino acids. Germline V lookup: CDR1 MDHEN, CDR2 SYDVKM. The V gene end was trimmed by 5 bases and the J gene end by 4 bases; junction bases not matched to a gene: 10. The CDR3 sequence is CASSDPQGLVYGYTF. The DNA of the CDR3 is TGTGCCAGCAGTGACCCACAGGGGTTGGTCTATGGCTACACCTTC.

The chain carries TRBV3-1 (or the pseudogene TRBV3-2) and TRBJ1-3, with a tentative D call TRBD1 (6 bases). Germline-derived CDR1 and CDR2 are LGHDT and YNNKEL (reference sequence). The CDR3 is made up of 15 amino acids. V was trimmed by 4 bases and J by 4 bases, leaving 14 bases between them. This chain's CDR3 is CASSPPGAFGNTIYF. In DNA form, the CDR3 reads TGTGCCAGCAGCCCTCCGGGGGCTTTCGGAAACACCATATATTTT.

V is TRBV7-8 and J is TRBJ2-1; 12 bases are shared with TRBD2. After removal of 4 bases from V and 7 bases from J, the junction contained 8 bases not matched to a gene. Germline V gives CDR1 SGHVS, CDR2 FQNEAQ. There are 16 residues in the CDR3. This CDR3 is CASSSPLAGGFNEQFF. The CDR3 DNA is TGTGCCAGCAGCTCGCCTCTAGCGGGAGGGTTTAATGAGCAGTTCTTC.

The gene calls are TRBV9 and TRBJ2-7; 8 bases align to TRBD1. This CDR3 is 15 amino acids long. J was trimmed by 3 bases and V by 3 bases; bases with no gene match: 8. Germline loops: CDR1 SGDLS, CDR2 YYNGEE. DNA of the CDR3: TGTGCCAGCAGCGGTCGGGAACAGGGGGACTACGAGCAGTACTTC. Translated, it gives CASSGREQGDYEQYF.

The V call is TRBV24-1, the J call TRBJ2-1; D not certain. The CDR3 sequence is 15 residues long. Germline V gene data show CDR1 as KGHDR and CDR2 as SFDVKD. Trimming removed 3 bases from V and 7 bases from J, with 15 bases in between. CDR3 nucleotides: TGTGCCACCAGTGATCCAAGGGCCGTATCGAATGAGCAGTTCTTC. This translates into CATSDPRAVSNEQFF.

The table lists this clone with a count of one. The chain couples TRBV18 to TRBJ2-1, with a possible D match to TRBD2 (6 bases). The CDR3 has 17 residues. The germline V and J ends were trimmed by 0 bases and 6 bases, with 18 bases remaining between them. The germline CDR1 and CDR2 sequences are KGHSH and LQKENI. CDR3 amino acids: CASSPPWSSGSFNEQFF. The CDR3 coding sequence is TGTGCCAGCTCACCACCCTGGAGTAGCGGATCGTTCAATGAGCAGTTCTTC.

This chain joins TRBV6-4 and TRBJ2-7; 7 positions match TRBD1. The germline V gene encodes CDR1 MRHNA and CDR2 SNTAGT. The CDR3 is 13 amino acids. Trimming cost V 2 bases and J 7 bases; bases outside gene matches: 5. CDR3 region: CASSDNRGREQYF. CDR3 DNA: TGTGCCAGCAGTGACAACAGGGGCCGGGAGCAGTACTTC.